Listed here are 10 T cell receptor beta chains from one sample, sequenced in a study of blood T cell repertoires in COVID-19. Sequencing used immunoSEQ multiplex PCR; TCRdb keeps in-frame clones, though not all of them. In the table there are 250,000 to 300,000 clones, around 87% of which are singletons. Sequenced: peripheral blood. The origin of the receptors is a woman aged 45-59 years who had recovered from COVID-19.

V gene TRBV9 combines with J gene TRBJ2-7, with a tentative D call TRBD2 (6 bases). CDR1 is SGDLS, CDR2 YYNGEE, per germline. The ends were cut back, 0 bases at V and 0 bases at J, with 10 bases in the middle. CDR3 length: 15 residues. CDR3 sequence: CASSVGGVLSYEQYF. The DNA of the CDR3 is TGTGCCAGCAGCGTAGGGGGGGTCCTCTCCTACGAGCAGTACTTC.

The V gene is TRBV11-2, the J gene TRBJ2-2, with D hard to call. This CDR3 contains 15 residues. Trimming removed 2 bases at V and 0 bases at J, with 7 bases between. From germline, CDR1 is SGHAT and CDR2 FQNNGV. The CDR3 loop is CASSLQLTNTGELFF. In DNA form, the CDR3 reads TGTGCCAGCAGCTTACAACTGACGAACACCGGGGAGCTGTTTTTT.

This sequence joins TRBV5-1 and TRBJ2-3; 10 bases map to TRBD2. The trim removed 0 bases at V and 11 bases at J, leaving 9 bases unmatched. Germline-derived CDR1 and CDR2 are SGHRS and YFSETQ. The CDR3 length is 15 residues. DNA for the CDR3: TGCGCCAGCAGCTTGGAGGTTAGCGGGGGGCGGTGGCAGTATTTT. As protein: CASSLEVSGGRWQYF.

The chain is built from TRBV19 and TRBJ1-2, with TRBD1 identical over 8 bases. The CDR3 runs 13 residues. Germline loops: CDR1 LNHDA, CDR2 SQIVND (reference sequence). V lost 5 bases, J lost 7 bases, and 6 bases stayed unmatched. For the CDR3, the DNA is TGTGCCAGTAGTTCCTGGACAGGGAGTGGCTACACCTTC. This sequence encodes CASSSWTGSGYTF. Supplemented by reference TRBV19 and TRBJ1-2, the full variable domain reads DGGITQSPKYLFRKEGQNVTLSCEQNLNHDAMYWYRQDPGQGLRLIYYSQIVNDFQKGDIAEGYSVSREKKESFPLTVTSAQKNPTAFYLCASSSWTGSGYTFGSGTRLTVV.

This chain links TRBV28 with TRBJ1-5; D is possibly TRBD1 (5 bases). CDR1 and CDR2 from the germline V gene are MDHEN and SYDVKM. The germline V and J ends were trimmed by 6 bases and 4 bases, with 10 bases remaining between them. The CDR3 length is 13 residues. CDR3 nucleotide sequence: TGTGCCAGCAGAAACAGGATTAATCAGCCCCAGCATTTT. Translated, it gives CASRNRINQPQHF.

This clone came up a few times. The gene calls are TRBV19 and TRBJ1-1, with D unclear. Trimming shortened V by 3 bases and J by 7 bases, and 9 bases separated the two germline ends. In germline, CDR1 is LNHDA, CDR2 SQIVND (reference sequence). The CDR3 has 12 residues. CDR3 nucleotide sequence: TGTGCCAGTAGTATTCACGGTCTTGAAGCTTTCTTT. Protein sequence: CASSIHGLEAFF.

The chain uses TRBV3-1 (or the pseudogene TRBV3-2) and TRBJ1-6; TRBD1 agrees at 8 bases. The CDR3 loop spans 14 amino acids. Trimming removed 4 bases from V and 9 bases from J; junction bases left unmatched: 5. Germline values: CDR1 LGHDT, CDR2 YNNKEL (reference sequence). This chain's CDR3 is CASSLHRGGSPLHF. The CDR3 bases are TGTGCCAGCAGCCTTCACAGGGGGGGTTCACCCCTCCACTTT.

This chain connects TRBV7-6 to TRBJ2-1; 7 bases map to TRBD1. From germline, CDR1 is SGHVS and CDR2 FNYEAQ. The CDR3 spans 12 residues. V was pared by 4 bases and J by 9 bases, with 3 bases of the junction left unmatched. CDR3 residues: CASSSRGSEQFF. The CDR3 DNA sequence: TGTGCCAGCAGCTCCAGGGGGAGTGAGCAGTTCTTC.

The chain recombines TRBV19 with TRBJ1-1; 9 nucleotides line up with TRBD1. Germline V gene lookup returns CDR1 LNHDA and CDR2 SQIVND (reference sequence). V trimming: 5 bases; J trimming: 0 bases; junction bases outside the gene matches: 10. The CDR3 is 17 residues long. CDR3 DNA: TGTGCCAGTAGTGGGCCCCCGGGACAGGGCATGAACACTGAAGCTTTCTTT. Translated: CASSGPPGQGMNTEAFF.

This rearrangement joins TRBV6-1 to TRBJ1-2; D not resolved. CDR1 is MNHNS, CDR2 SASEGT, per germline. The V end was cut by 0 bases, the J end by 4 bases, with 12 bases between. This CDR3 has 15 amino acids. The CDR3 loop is CASSEALTRVYGYTF. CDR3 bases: TGTGCCAGCAGTGAAGCACTAACCCGGGTCTATGGCTACACCTTC.